This T cell receptor (beta chain) was identified during a study of T cell responses to AZD1222 COVID-19 vaccine. For the study at large: Doses given second, at about 4 or about 12 weeks, were pooled.

General study results and limits: Repertoire collection took place solely once the T cell response had peaked. Baseline antibody screening turned up just a handful of seropositive AZD1222 recipients. Close to half of spike-specific TCRs reportedly recognize unmutated variant regions.

TCRdb's table, derived via immunoSEQ multiplex PCR, lists solely in-frame clones and lacks some. The sample carries 100,000 to 150,000 clones, about 87% recorded once. The V end was cut by 2 bases, the J end by 4 bases, with 11 bases between. The CDR3 is made up of 14 amino acids. Germline V lookup: CDR1 SGHTA, CDR2 FQGNSA. Note on this clone: Antigen: not known.

The sequenced sample was peripheral blood, obtained on day 0 of AZD1222 vaccination. The receptor was isolated from an adult in good health. V usage is TRBV7-2 and J usage is TRBJ1-2; no firm D call. In nucleotides, the CDR3 is TGTGCCAGCAGCTTAACGGTCAGCATCTATGGCTACACCTTC. It encodes CASSLTVSIYGYTF.